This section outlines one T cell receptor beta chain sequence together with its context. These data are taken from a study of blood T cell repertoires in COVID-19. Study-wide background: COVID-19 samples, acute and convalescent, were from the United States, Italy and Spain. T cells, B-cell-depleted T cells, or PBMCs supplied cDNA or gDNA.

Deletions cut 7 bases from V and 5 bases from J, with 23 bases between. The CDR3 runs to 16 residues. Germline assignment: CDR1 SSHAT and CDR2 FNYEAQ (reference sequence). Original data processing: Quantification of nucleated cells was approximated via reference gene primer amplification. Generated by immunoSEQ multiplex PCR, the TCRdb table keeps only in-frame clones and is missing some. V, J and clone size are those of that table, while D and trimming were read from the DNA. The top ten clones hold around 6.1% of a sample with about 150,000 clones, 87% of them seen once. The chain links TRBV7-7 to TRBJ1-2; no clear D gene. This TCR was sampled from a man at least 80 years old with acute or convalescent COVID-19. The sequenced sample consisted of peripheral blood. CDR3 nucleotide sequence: TGTGCCAGCAAGGGAGGGTTATGCCGAGAAAATTATGGCTACACCTTC. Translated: CASKGGLCRENYGYTF. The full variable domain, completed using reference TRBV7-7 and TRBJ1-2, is GAGVSQSPRYKVTKRGQDVTLRCDPISSHATLYWYQQALGQGPEFLTYFNYEAQPDKSGLPSDRFSAERPEGSISTLTIQRTEQRDSAMYRCASKGGLCRENYGYTFGSGTRLTVV.